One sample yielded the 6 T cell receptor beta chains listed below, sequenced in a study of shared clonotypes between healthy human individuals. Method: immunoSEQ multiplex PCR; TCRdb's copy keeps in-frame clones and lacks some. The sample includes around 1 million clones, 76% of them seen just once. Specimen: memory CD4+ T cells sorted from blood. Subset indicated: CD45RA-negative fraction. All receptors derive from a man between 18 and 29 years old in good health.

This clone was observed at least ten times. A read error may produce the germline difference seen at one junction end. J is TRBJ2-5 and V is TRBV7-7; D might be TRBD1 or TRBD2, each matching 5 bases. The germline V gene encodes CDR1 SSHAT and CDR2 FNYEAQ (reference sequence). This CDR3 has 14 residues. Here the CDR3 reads CASSLGGPGKTQYF. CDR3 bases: TGTGCTAGCAGCTTAGGCGGGCCAGGGAAGACCCAGTACTTC.

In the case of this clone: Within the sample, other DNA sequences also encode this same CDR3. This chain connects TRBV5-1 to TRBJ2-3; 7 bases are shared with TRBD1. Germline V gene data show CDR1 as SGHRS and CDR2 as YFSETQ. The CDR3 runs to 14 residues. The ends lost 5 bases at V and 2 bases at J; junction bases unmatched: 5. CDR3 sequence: CASSRDSSTDTQYF. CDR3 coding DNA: TGCGCCAGCAGTCGGGACAGTTCCACAGATACGCAGTATTTT. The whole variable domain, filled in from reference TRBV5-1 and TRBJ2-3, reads KAGVTQTPRYLIKTRGQQVTLSCSPISGHRSVSWYQQTPGQGLQFLFEYFSETQRNKGNFPGRFSGRQFSNSRSEMNVSTLELGDSALYLCASSRDSSTDTQYFGPGTRLTVL.

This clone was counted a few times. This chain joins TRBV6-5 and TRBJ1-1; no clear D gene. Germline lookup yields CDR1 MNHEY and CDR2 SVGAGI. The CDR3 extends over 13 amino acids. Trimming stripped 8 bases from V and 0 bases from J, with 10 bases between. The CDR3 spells CASRTFMNTEAFF. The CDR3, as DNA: TGTGCCAGCCGGACCTTCATGAACACTGAAGCTTTCTTT.

The DNA for the CDR3 is TGCAGCGTTGGGAGCACAGGGGGCGCGGGAAAACTGTTTTTT. It yields the protein CSVGSTGGAGKLFF. The rearrangement uses TRBV29-1 and TRBJ1-4; 9 positions match TRBD1. The CDR3 consists of 14 residues. V shed 4 bases and J 10 bases; nucleotides not matched to a gene: 10. Germline V gene sequence: CDR1 SQVTM, CDR2 ANQGSEA.

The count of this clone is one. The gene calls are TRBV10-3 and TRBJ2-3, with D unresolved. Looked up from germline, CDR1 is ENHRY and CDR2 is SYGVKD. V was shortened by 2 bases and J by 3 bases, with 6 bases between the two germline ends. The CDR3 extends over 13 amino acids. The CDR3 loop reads CAISEKRTDTQYF. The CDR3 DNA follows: TGTGCCATCAGTGAGAAGAGGACAGATACGCAGTATTTT.

In nucleotides, the CDR3 is TGTGCCAGCACCCGAGTAGGGGGGCTCGGCACCGGGGAGCTGTTTTTT. It yields the protein CASTRVGGLGTGELFF. The chain joins TRBV27 to TRBJ2-2; D is perhaps TRBD1 or TRBD2 (6 bases each). This CDR3 is built from 16 residues. Germline V gives CDR1 MNHEY, CDR2 SMNVEV (reference sequence). The ends were cut back, 7 bases at V and 4 bases at J, with 19 bases in the middle.